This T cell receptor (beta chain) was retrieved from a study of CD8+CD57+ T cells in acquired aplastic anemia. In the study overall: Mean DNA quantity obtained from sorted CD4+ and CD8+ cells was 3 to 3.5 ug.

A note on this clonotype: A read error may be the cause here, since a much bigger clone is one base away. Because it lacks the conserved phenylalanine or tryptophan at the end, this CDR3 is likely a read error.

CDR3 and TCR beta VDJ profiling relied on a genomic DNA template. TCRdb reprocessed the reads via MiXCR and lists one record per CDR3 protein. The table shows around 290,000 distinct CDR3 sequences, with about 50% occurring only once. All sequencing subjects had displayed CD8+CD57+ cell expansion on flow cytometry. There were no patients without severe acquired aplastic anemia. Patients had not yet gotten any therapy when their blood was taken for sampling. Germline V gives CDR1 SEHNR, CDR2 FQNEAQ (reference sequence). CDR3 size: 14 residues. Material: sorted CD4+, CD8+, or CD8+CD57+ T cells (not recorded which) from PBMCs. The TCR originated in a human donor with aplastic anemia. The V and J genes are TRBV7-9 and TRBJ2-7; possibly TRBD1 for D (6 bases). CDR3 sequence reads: CASSPLTGSCEQYL. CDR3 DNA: TGTGCCAGCAGCCCCCTGACAGGATCCTGCGAGCAGTACCTC.